These T cell receptor beta chains were read from a single sample in a study of a mutant IDH1 vaccine in newly diagnosed glioma. The assay was immunoSEQ multiplex PCR, and TCRdb's table has in-frame clones only and misses some. The table lists under 90,000 clones, approximately 79% of them singletons, with around 8.2% in the top ten. The sequencing here drew on PBMCs, taken from a glioma patient treated with radiotherapy, temozolomide or both. The receptors stem from a man between 50 and 59 years old with glioma. Both conserved end residues are part of each CDR3.

TRBV6-1,TRBJ1-3,CASSERGTGTGNTIYF
TRBV5-4,TRBJ2-1,CASIDWGSSSYNEQFF
TRBV12-5,TRBJ2-2,CASGIRLAGGNSQNTGELFF
TRBV28,TRBJ1-4,CASGPQGSNEKLFF
TRBV30,TRBJ2-1,CAWSVRSSYNEQFF
TRBV5-8,TRBJ1-6,CASSHTGGLDSPLHF
TRBV2,TRBJ2-5,CASSESGQTEETQYF
TRBV6-5,TRBJ1-1,CAVQGAGRDFF
TRBV27,TRBJ2-7,CASSPTARQTYEQYF
TRBV29-1,TRBJ1-2,CSVDLRLDGYTF
TRBV4-2,TRBJ2-5,CASSQEELAGGRGETQYF
TRBV5-4,TRBJ2-7,CASSNSYEQYF
TRBV6-5,TRBJ1-2,CASTSDTNYGYTF
TRBV2,TRBJ1-5,CASSAGGTGVSQPQHF
TRBV5-4,TRBJ2-3,CATQPMEGGPDTQYF
TRBV29-1,TRBJ2-1,CSVHGPGRSYNEQFF
TRBV27,TRBJ2-7,CASSLIRSSYEQYF
TRBV10-2,TRBJ2-1,CASSEWTGFNEQFF
TRBV5-1,TRBJ1-1,CASSLEPTWAEAFF
TRBV9,TRBJ1-4,CASSVGNGLGEKLFF
TRBV11-3,TRBJ2-7,CASSPGTGVSYEQYF
TRBV6-5,TRBJ1-1,CASSYPGGSGEMSFF
TRBV2,TRBJ2-7,CASSFAGGAYEQYF
TRBV6-1,TRBJ1-6,CASSEGAGRRESPLHF
TRBV6-1,TRBJ1-1,CASSEVGQNTEAFF
TRBV5-1,TRBJ2-2,CASSSRDTGELFF
TRBV16,TRBJ1-6,CASSRLTGGLESPLHF
TRBV29-1,TRBJ1-2,CSVEGTGGWGYTF
TRBV29-1,TRBJ2-7,CSVEVGYRGSYEQYF
TRBV6-5,TRBJ2-7,CASSRTSFEQYF
TRBV15,TRBJ2-2,CATSRDRARELFF
TRBV2,TRBJ2-5,CASSEWGTQYF
TRBV2,TRBJ2-1,CASSVRLGGVEFF
TRBV18,TRBJ2-7,CASSSRDSSYEQYF
TRBV7-8,TRBJ2-3,CASSALDTQYF
TRBV5-1,TRBJ2-7,CASSRLQGPYEQYF
TRBV5-1,TRBJ2-1,CASSQTGTAYNEQFF
TRBV18,TRBJ1-1,CASSLGQGETEAFF
TRBV12-2,TRBJ1-1,CASRLQGGPYCPAFF
TRBV4-3,TRBJ2-7,CASSQENNYEQYF
TRBV27,TRBJ1-6,CASSLSMGQKYSPLHF
TRBV6-1,TRBJ2-7,CASSGQAAYEQYF
TRBV11-1,TRBJ1-4,CASSLVQGENEKLFF
TRBV11-2,TRBJ2-7,CASSLEGPQDEQYF
TRBV10-3,TRBJ2-2,CATEGTGGATGELFF
TRBV11-2,TRBJ1-4,CASSILGRGFGGEKLFF
TRBV5-6,TRBJ2-3,CASSLGVTGGTDTQYF
TRBV19,TRBJ1-5,CASTPGPGRQPQHF
TRBV30,TRBJ1-6,CAWSVGGAPNSPLHF
TRBV4-1,TRBJ2-1,CASSISGVYNEQFF
TRBV18,TRBJ1-3,CASSALQGVSGNTIYF
TRBV19,TRBJ2-7,CASSPPGGPSTEQYF
TRBV30,TRBJ2-7,CAWTRDRGYDEQYF
TRBV6-8,TRBJ1-1,CASSSLTLWGPNTEAFF